A single TCR beta chain is shown here with its context. Its antigen is not identified. This specimen belongs to a study of T cells in localized non-small cell lung cancer. Study results and caveats: Without multi-region sequencing, intratumor heterogeneity could not be excluded. Longer overall survival associated with higher blood T cell density; shorter survival with higher adjacent-lung clonality. Uninvolved adjacent lung showed higher T cell clonality than tumor. The study detected a median about 57 of the top 100 tumor clones in adjacent lung.

V was pared by 0 bases and J by 6 bases, with 12 bases between. CDR1 is MGHRA and CDR2 is YSYEKL in the germline V gene. The CDR3 consists of 15 residues. The method was immunoSEQ multiplex PCR; TCRdb's version includes in-frame clones alone and lacks a portion of them. The profile covers some 52,000 clones, with around three quarters appearing a single time and around 4% taken by the ten largest. The V and J genes are TRBV4-1 and TRBJ1-5, with D unresolved. The clonotype comes from a woman aged 40-70 years with stage II lung adenocarcinoma. The source material was PBMCs, sampled before any cancer treatment. CDR3 in DNA: TGCGCCAGCAGCCAAGATGGGTTGGGAGCTCAGCCCCAGCATTTT. Encoded protein: CASSQDGLGAQPQHF.